The 5 T cell receptor beta chains below all came from one sample that was sequenced in a study of blood T cell repertoires in COVID-19 (dated by TCRdb to the early 2020s). Receptors were amplified or captured by the immunoSEQ multiplex PCR assay. TCRdb retrieved this table from immuneACCESS and kept in-frame rearrangements only. Not all clones are present; in checked studies, unresolved V genes account for under half, and no reason is known for the remainder. In all, the sample holds tens of thousands of clones, and 89% of those were seen once. Of the sample, around 2.9% is held by the ten largest clones. Sequencing was performed on peripheral blood. The receptors stem from a man aged 50-59 years with COVID-19, enrolled during active disease.

J is TRBJ1-5 and V is TRBV6-2 or TRBV6-3, with D perhaps TRBD1 (6 bases). The V end lost 2 bases, the J end lost 0 bases, and 8 bases lay between the germline ends. The CDR3 consists of 15 residues. Germline values: CDR1 MNHEY, CDR2 SVGEGT. The chain's CDR3 is CASSYPDSSNQPQHF. The DNA for the CDR3 is TGTGCCAGCAGTTACCCGGACAGTAGCAATCAGCCCCAGCATTTT.

The chain is built from TRBV5-4 and TRBJ2-5; D unclear. Germline V CDR1 and CDR2: SGHNT, YYREEE (reference sequence). This CDR3 spans 15 amino acids. Trimming left V 0 bases short and J 5 bases short, with 14 bases between. CDR3 in amino acids: CASSLDGYRVETQYF. CDR3 bases: TGTGCCAGCAGCTTGGATGGCTATCGGGTCGAGACCCAGTACTTC.

The chain joins TRBV9 to TRBJ2-5, with 7 bases fitting TRBD2. Germline values: CDR1 SGDLS, CDR2 YYNGEE. CDR3 length: 16 amino acids. Trimming removed 0 bases from V and 4 bases from J; junction bases left unmatched: 9. As DNA, the CDR3 is TGTGCCAGCAGCGTAGAAGGGCGGGGGTTAGGAGAGACCCAGTACTTC. Its protein product is CASSVEGRGLGETQYF.

J is TRBJ2-3 and V is TRBV7-2; no clear D gene. This CDR3 is built from 15 residues. V dropped 4 bases and J dropped 6 bases, with 17 bases sitting between them. Germline V gene lookup returns CDR1 SGHTA and CDR2 FQGNSA. CDR3 coding DNA: TGTGCCAGCAGCTCCCACGTCTCTGGCAGGGATACGCAGTATTTT. Translation gives CASSSHVSGRDTQYF.

The count of this clone is one. This chain links TRBV7-2 with TRBJ1-1, with D maybe TRBD1 (5 bases). Trimming pared 0 bases from V and 11 bases from J, leaving 22 bases between. CDR3 length: 16 residues. The germline V gene has CDR1 SGHTA and CDR2 FQGNSA. In nucleotides, the CDR3 is TGTGCCAGCAGCTTAGCGGTGGCGGGGTTGGGAGGGGAGGCTTTCTTT. This translates into CASSLAVAGLGGEAFF.